This T cell receptor (beta chain) was captured in a study of patients and donors after allogeneic stem cell transplantation. TCRdb fed the RT-PCR reads into MiXCR, producing one record per CDR3 protein. The sample contains about 160,000 distinct CDR3 sequences, roughly 24% of which appear only once. There are a few counts of this clonotype. The CDR3 runs to 18 residues. Trimming removed 5 bases from V and 4 bases from J; junction bases left unmatched: 10. The sequence came from a human donor who was either an allogeneic HSCT recipient or a stem cell or donor lymphocyte infusion donor (not recorded which). It is not recorded whose cells these are; they may come from a transplant donor. The rearrangement uses TRBV12-3 or TRBV12-4 and TRBJ2-3, with TRBD2 matching 15 bases. The sequenced material came from blood, either unsorted or a sorted T cell fraction (not recorded which). CDR3 in DNA: TGTGCCAGCAGTATCTCCCGGACTAGCGGGAGGGATCCAGATACGCAGTATTTT. Its translation: CASSISRTSGRDPDTQYF.